These 29 T cell receptor beta chains were sequenced from one sample in a study of blood T cell repertoires in COVID-19. The data were produced by immunoSEQ multiplex PCR, yet TCRdb's version contains in-frame clones alone and is incomplete. This sample has some 200,000 clones; around 82% occur once, and the top ten carry more than 10%. Sequenced material: peripheral blood. The receptors shown here come from a middle-aged woman with acute or convalescent COVID-19.

The chain joins TRBV15 to TRBJ1-2; no reliable D call. There are 14 residues in the CDR3. Trimming pared 0 bases from V and 2 bases from J, leaving 7 bases between. Looked up from germline, CDR1 is LNHNV and CDR2 is YYDKDF (reference sequence). The CDR3 region has the DNA TGTGCCACCAGCAGAGAGTCCCTAAACTATGGCTACACCTTC. Its translation: CATSRESLNYGYTF.

The chain uses TRBV5-6 and TRBJ2-7, with 8 positions matching TRBD2. After removal of 2 bases from V and 5 bases from J, the junction contained 15 bases not matched to a gene. Looked up from germline, CDR1 is SGHDT and CDR2 is YYEEEE. The CDR3 sequence is 17 residues long. CDR3 coding DNA: TGTGCCAGCAGCTTTGGTTCCTCCGGGCTAGCGGGTGACGAGCAGTACTTC. Translated, it gives CASSFGSSGLAGDEQYF.

This clone was counted a few times. The rearrangement uses TRBV9 and TRBJ2-2; TRBD2 matches at 12 bases. The CDR3 loop spans 16 amino acids. With 5 bases clipped from V and 1 base from J, the junction kept 3 bases outside the gene matches. Germline V CDR1 and CDR2: SGDLS, YYNGEE. The CDR3, as DNA: TGTGCCAGCAGAGGACTAGCGGGGCAGAACACCGGGGAGCTGTTTTTT. It yields the protein CASRGLAGQNTGELFF.

The V call is TRBV29-1, the J call TRBJ1-1; D ambiguous. Germline V CDR1 and CDR2: SQVTM, ANQGSEA. The CDR3 runs to 11 residues. V was cut by 3 bases and J by 4 bases, with 6 bases left in between. As DNA, the CDR3 is TGCAGCGTTGACGAGGGCACTGAAGCTTTCTTT. It specifies CSVDEGTEAFF.

V usage is TRBV6-2 or TRBV6-3 and J usage is TRBJ1-5; tentative D call: TRBD1 (5 bases). V was clipped by 2 bases and J by 2 bases, with 13 bases between them. The germline V gene encodes CDR1 MNHEY and CDR2 SVGEGT. The CDR3 contains 16 residues. CDR3 region: CASSYRGTSGNQPQHF. CDR3 sequence (DNA): TGTGCCAGCAGTTACCGCGGGACCTCTGGCAATCAGCCCCAGCATTTT.

This chain uses TRBV7-2 with TRBJ2-2, with 8 positions matching TRBD2. Looked up from germline, CDR1 is SGHTA and CDR2 is FQGNSA. CDR3 length: 14 amino acids. V shed 5 bases and J 6 bases; nucleotides not matched to a gene: 5. The CDR3 DNA is TGTGCCAGCAGCCTCCTAGCGGGTGCCGGGGAGCTGTTTTTT. This sequence encodes CASSLLAGAGELFF. The complete variable domain, with remaining parts taken from reference TRBV7-2 and TRBJ2-2, reads GAGVSQSPSNKVTEKGKDVELRCDPISGHTALYWYRQSLGQGLEFLIYFQGNSAPDKSGLPSDRFSAERTGGSVSTLTIQRTQQEDSAVYLCASSLLAGAGELFFGEGSRLTVL.

The CDR3 coding sequence is TGTGCCAGCAGCTTCTTCGCGGTCGGTCTAGCCAAAAACATTCAGTACTTC. Translation: CASSFFAVGLAKNIQYF. V is TRBV5-4 and J is TRBJ2-4, with D unclear. The CDR3 is 17 amino acids. The germline CDR1 and CDR2 sequences are SGHNT and YYREEE (reference sequence). V lost 2 bases and J 0 bases, leaving 15 bases between the germline ends.

This chain links TRBV4-1 with TRBJ2-7; no definite D call. There are 14 residues in the CDR3. Germline CDR1 MGHRA, CDR2 YSYEKL. Trimming stripped 4 bases from V and 3 bases from J, with 13 bases between. The CDR3 DNA follows: TGCGCCAGCAGCCCCAAGTTCCCCGGCTACGAGCAGTACTTC. Encoded protein: CASSPKFPGYEQYF.

The chain uses TRBV15 and TRBJ2-7; D possibly corresponds to TRBD2 (6 bases). The germline gives CDR1 LNHNV, CDR2 YYDKDF (reference sequence). This CDR3 is built from 15 residues. Trimming cost V 0 bases and J 0 bases, with 9 bases left between them. CDR3 protein: CATSRDGGDSYEQYF. Written as DNA, the CDR3 is TGTGCCACCAGCAGAGATGGCGGGGACTCCTACGAGCAGTACTTC.

This chain joins TRBV30 and TRBJ2-6; D not resolved. V was pared by 5 bases and J by 4 bases, with 6 bases between. Germline V gene lookup returns CDR1 GTSNPN and CDR2 SVGIG (reference sequence). The CDR3 is 12 amino acids. The DNA of the CDR3 is TGTGCCTGGTCTAACGGGGCCAACGTCCTGACTTTC. Translating gives CAWSNGANVLTF.

V and J are TRBV9 and TRBJ1-1; maybe TRBD1 (5 bases). In germline, CDR1 is SGDLS, CDR2 YYNGEE. CDR3 length equals 16 residues. Trimming stripped 0 bases from V and 3 bases from J, with 15 bases between. Here the CDR3 reads CASSVAPLGEDTEAFF. The CDR3, as DNA: TGTGCCAGCAGCGTAGCTCCCCTAGGGGAGGACACTGAAGCTTTCTTT.

The chain uses TRBV10-3 and TRBJ1-1; D not resolved. Trimming cost V 2 bases and J 10 bases, with 11 bases left between them. Per germline, CDR1 ENHRY and CDR2 SYGVKD. The CDR3 consists of 12 residues. DNA for the CDR3: TGTGCCATCAGTGAGGGACTGCCGGGAGCTTTCTTT. Amino acid sequence: CAISEGLPGAFF.

V is TRBV1 and J is TRBJ1-1; TRBD1, the table's D call, lacks a check against the DNA. TRBV1 is noted as a pseudogene. There are 14 residues in the CDR3. In DNA form, the CDR3 reads TGCACCAGCAGCCAAGGGGACAGGGGCACTGAAGCTTTCTTT. It yields the protein CTSSQGDRGTEAFF.

The gene calls are TRBV30 and TRBJ1-1, with D unclear. Between the trimmed V and J ends, which lost 2 bases and 6 bases, there was a span of 16 bases. This CDR3 is 14 amino acids long. The V gene's germline CDR1 is GTSNPN and CDR2 SVGIG (reference sequence). The CDR3 spells CAWSTVARVAEAFF. The CDR3 DNA reads as TGTGCCTGGAGTACGGTAGCTCGGGTGGCTGAAGCTTTCTTT.

This chain links TRBV13 with TRBJ2-1; 8 bases align to TRBD2. Germline values: CDR1 PRHDT, CDR2 FYEKMQ (reference sequence). The CDR3 loop spans 17 amino acids. The junction had 12 bases not matched to a gene; V was cut back by 6 bases and J by 2 bases. Here the CDR3 DNA reads TGTGCCAGCAGTCAAGGCACTAGCGGAGAAACCTACAATGAGCAGTTCTTC. Protein product: CASSQGTSGETYNEQFF.

The V call is TRBV18, the J call TRBJ2-1; 8 bases agree with TRBD1. V gave up 0 bases and J gave up 7 bases; unmatched junction bases: 8. The CDR3 contains 16 residues. The V gene's germline CDR1 is KGHSH and CDR2 LQKENI. The chain's CDR3 is CASSPPTGAGRNEQFF. As DNA, the CDR3 is TGTGCCAGCTCACCACCGACAGGGGCAGGAAGGAATGAGCAGTTCTTC.

J is TRBJ1-2 and V is TRBV4-3; 8 bases align to TRBD1. This CDR3 spans 16 amino acids. CDR1 is LGHNA, CDR2 YSLEER, per germline. The V segment lost 6 bases and the J segment 5 bases; nucleotides outside the gene matches: 14. The CDR3 protein is CASSPTGVEVRYGYTF. The CDR3 coding sequence is TGCGCCAGCAGTCCGACAGGGGTCGAAGTTAGGTATGGCTACACCTTC.

The rearrangement links TRBV2 to TRBJ2-7, with a weak D call TRBD1 (6 bases). Germline CDR1 reads SNHLY; CDR2 reads FYNNEI. Trimming left V 6 bases short and J 3 bases short, with 15 bases between. This CDR3 contains 14 residues. CDR3 bases: TGTGCCAGCAGCCGAGGACAGTCAGTCTACGAGCAGTACTTC. It specifies CASSRGQSVYEQYF. Supplemented by reference TRBV2 and TRBJ2-7, the full variable domain reads EPEVTQTPSHQVTQMGQEVILRCVPISNHLYFYWYRQILGQKVEFLVSFYNNEISEKSEIFDDQFSVERPDGSNFTLKIRSTKLEDSAMYFCASSRGQSVYEQYFGPGTRLTVT.

The gene calls are TRBV18 and TRBJ1-4, with 9 bases fitting TRBD1. The length of the CDR3 is 15 residues. Losses at the gene ends were 3 bases for V and 5 bases for J; bases not matched to a gene: 4. Germline V lookup: CDR1 KGHSH, CDR2 LQKENI. The CDR3 region is CASSPRQGVNEKLFF. The DNA for the CDR3 is TGTGCCAGCTCACCGAGACAGGGGGTAAATGAAAAACTGTTTTTT.

This chain joins TRBV5-1 and TRBJ2-5, with D perhaps TRBD1 (6 bases). There are 14 residues in the CDR3. The germline V and J ends were trimmed by 4 bases and 2 bases, with 12 bases remaining between them. Germline CDR1 is SGHRS and CDR2 is YFSETQ. CDR3 sequence: CASSPRQAQETQYF. As DNA, the CDR3 is TGCGCCAGCAGCCCTAGACAGGCACAAGAGACCCAGTACTTC. The full variable domain, completed using reference TRBV5-1 and TRBJ2-5, is KAGVTQTPRYLIKTRGQQVTLSCSPISGHRSVSWYQQTPGQGLQFLFEYFSETQRNKGNFPGRFSGRQFSNSRSEMNVSTLELGDSALYLCASSPRQAQETQYFGPGTRLLVL.

The chain joins TRBV4-1 to TRBJ2-1; D gene ambiguous. This CDR3 region has 17 residues. In germline, CDR1 is MGHRA, CDR2 YSYEKL. Trimming left V 4 bases short and J 1 base short, with 17 bases between. CDR3 in DNA: TGCGCCAGCAGCCTAAACCCCGAAGGCGGATCCTACAATGAGCAGTTCTTC. Its protein is CASSLNPEGGSYNEQFF.

J is TRBJ1-2 and V is TRBV28, with a weak D call TRBD1 (6 bases). CDR1 and CDR2 from the germline V gene are MDHEN and SYDVKM. This CDR3 spans 12 amino acids. V lost 5 bases and J 4 bases, leaving 8 bases between the germline ends. The CDR3, as DNA: TGTGCCAGCAGTAGGGGGTCCTATGGCTACACCTTC. Its protein product is CASSRGSYGYTF.

The chain has TRBV4-3 and TRBJ1-1; 7 bases are a match to TRBD1. The CDR3 has 14 residues. With 4 bases clipped from V and 4 bases from J, the junction kept 6 bases outside the gene matches. The germline V gene has CDR1 LGHNA and CDR2 YSLEER. CDR3 protein: CASSPDREPTEAFF. CDR3 DNA sequence: TGCGCCAGCAGCCCCGACAGGGAGCCCACTGAAGCTTTCTTT.

The chain couples TRBV4-1 to TRBJ2-5, with D perhaps matching TRBD2 (5 bases). CDR3 length equals 14 residues. V gave up 3 bases and J gave up 0 bases, with 8 bases separating them. Germline V gene data show CDR1 as MGHRA and CDR2 as YSYEKL. CDR3 nucleotide sequence: TGCGCCAGCAGCCAGTCCGGGAACCAAGAGACCCAGTACTTC. Its protein product is CASSQSGNQETQYF.

This sequence joins TRBV5-1 and TRBJ1-1, with TRBD1 matching 9 bases. Germline CDR1 reads SGHRS; CDR2 reads YFSETQ. The junction had 4 bases not matched to a gene; V was cut back by 2 bases and J by 2 bases. This CDR3 is built from 15 residues. The CDR3 reads CASSFGDRVNTEAFF. CDR3 sequence (DNA): TGCGCCAGCAGCTTTGGGGACAGGGTTAACACTGAAGCTTTCTTT.

This chain joins TRBV29-1 and TRBJ1-1; 7 bases line up with TRBD1. The CDR3 covers 13 residues. Germline CDR1 and CDR2: SQVTM and ANQGSEA. The trim removed 6 bases at V and 1 base at J, leaving 5 bases unmatched. CDR3 sequence: CSVRRGWNTEAFF. The DNA of the CDR3 is TGCAGCGTCCGCAGGGGGTGGAACACTGAAGCTTTCTTT.

The chain joins TRBV4-3 to TRBJ2-5, with TRBD1 matching over 7 bases. J lost 0 bases, V lost 1 base, and 20 bases had no gene match. There are 21 residues in the CDR3. Germline V CDR1 and CDR2: LGHNA, YSLEER. The CDR3 loop is CASSQVLPSFGDRAYQETQYF. CDR3 nucleotides: TGCGCCAGCAGCCAAGTACTCCCTTCCTTCGGGGACAGAGCTTACCAAGAGACCCAGTACTTC.

This clone was counted a few times. The chain joins TRBV4-1 to TRBJ1-5; 9 bases fit TRBD1. This CDR3 region has 15 residues. Per the germline V gene, CDR1 is MGHRA and CDR2 is YSYEKL. With 4 bases clipped from V and 5 bases from J, the junction kept 6 bases outside the gene matches. This chain's CDR3 is CASSRWTGDHQPQHF. The CDR3 nucleotides read TGCGCCAGCAGCCGCTGGACAGGGGACCATCAGCCCCAGCATTTT.

The chain joins TRBV3-1 (or the pseudogene TRBV3-2) to TRBJ2-5; possible D gene TRBD1, 5 bases. Germline V gene data show CDR1 as LGHDT and CDR2 as YNNKEL (reference sequence). V was shortened by 1 base and J by 4 bases, with 19 bases between the two germline ends. The CDR3 extends over 17 amino acids. The DNA of the CDR3 is TGTGCCAGCAGCCAAGTAAGAGGAATAGGACACGGAGAGACCCAGTACTTC. Protein sequence: CASSQVRGIGHGETQYF.